There are many counts of the clone carrying this T cell receptor beta chain. Its antigen is not known. The data were obtained in a study of CD8 T cells in ankylosing spondylitis. TCRdb fed the 5' RACE reads into MiXCR, producing one record per CDR3 protein. The table has 150,000 to 200,000 distinct CDR3 sequences, 11% seen once; the top ten hold under 35%. CDR3 size: 15 residues. V lost 1 base, J lost 5 bases, and 13 bases lay in between. Germline CDR1 is MGHRA and CDR2 is YSYEKL. Study results and caveats: The study looked at matched synovial fluid samples from ankylosing spondylitis patients. Disease-linked clones were reported to be significantly enriched there.

This chain connects TRBV4-1 to TRBJ2-3, with a possible D match to TRBD1 (5 bases). The source of this sequence is a male donor with ankylosing spondylitis or in good health (not recorded which). Sequenced material: blood, either unsorted or a sorted T cell fraction (not recorded which). Here the CDR3 DNA reads TGCGCCAGCAGCCAAGCCGGCAGGGTCGTAGATACGCAGTATTTT. It codes for CASSQAGRVVDTQYF.